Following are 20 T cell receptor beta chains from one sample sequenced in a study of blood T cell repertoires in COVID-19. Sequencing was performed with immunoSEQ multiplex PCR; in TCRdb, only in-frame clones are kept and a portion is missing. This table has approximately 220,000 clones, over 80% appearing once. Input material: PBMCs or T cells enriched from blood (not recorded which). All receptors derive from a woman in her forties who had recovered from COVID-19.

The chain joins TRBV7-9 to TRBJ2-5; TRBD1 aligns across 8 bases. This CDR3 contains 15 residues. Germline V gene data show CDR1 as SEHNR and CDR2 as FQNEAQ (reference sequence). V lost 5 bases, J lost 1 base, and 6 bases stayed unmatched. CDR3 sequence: CASSRGQGSQETQYF. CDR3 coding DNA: TGTGCCAGCAGCCGAGGACAGGGCAGCCAAGAGACCCAGTACTTC. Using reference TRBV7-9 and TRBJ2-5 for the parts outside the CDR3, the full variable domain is DTGVSQNPRHKITKRGQNVTFRCDPISEHNRLYWYRQTLGQGPEFLTYFQNEAQLEKSRLLSDRFSAERPKGSFSTLEIQRTEQGDSAMYLCASSRGQGSQETQYFGPGTRLLVL.

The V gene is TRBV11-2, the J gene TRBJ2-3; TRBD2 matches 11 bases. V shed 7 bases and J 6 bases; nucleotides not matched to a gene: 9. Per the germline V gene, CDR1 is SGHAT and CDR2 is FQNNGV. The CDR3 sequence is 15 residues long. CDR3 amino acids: CASTKEASGRDTQYF. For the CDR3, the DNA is TGTGCCAGCACCAAGGAGGCTAGCGGGAGGGATACGCAGTATTTT.

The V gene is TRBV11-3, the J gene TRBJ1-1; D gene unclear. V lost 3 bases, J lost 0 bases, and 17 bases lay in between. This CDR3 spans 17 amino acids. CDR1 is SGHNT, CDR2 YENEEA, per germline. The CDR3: CASSFVGGRFMNTEAFF. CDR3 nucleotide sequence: TGTGCCAGCAGCTTTGTTGGCGGCCGCTTCATGAACACTGAAGCTTTCTTT. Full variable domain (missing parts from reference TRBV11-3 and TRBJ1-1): EAGVVQSPRYKIIEKKQPVAFWCNPISGHNTLYWYLQNLGQGPELLIRYENEEAVDDSQLPKDRFSAERLKGVDSTLKIQPAELGDSAVYLCASSFVGGRFMNTEAFFGQGTRLTVV.

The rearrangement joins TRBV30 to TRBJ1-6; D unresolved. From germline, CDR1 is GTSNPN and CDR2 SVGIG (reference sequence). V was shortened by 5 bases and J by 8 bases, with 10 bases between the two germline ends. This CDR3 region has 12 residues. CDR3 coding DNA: TGTGCCTGGGAGGGAAGATATTCACCCCTCCACTTT. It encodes CAWEGRYSPLHF.

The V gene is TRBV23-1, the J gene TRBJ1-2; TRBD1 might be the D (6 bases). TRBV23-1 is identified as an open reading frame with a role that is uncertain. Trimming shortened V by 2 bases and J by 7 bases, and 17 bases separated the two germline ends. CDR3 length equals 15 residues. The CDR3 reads CASSQPTGREGGYTF. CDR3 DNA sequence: TGCGCCAGCAGTCAACCCACAGGGAGGGAAGGTGGCTACACCTTC.

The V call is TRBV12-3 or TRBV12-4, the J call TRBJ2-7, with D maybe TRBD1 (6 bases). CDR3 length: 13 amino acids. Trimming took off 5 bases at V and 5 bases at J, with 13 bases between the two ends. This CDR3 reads CASSQRTGNEQYF. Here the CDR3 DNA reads TGTGCCAGCAGTCAAAGAACAGGGAACGAGCAGTACTTC.

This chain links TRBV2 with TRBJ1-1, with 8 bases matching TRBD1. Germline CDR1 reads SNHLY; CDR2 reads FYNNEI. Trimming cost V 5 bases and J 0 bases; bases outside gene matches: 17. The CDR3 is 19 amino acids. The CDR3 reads CASSSLLDRAFKMNTEAFF. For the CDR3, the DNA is TGTGCCAGCAGTTCCCTCCTGGACAGGGCGTTCAAAATGAACACTGAAGCTTTCTTT. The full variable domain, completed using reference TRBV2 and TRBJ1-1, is EPEVTQTPSHQVTQMGQEVILRCVPISNHLYFYWYRQILGQKVEFLVSFYNNEISEKSEIFDDQFSVERPDGSNFTLKIRSTKLEDSAMYFCASSSLLDRAFKMNTEAFFGQGTRLTVV.

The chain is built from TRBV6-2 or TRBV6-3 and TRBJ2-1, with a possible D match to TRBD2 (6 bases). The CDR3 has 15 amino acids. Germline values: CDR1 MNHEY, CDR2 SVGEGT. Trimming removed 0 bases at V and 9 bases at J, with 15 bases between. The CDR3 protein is CASSYSWRDSPEQFF. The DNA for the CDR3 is TGTGCCAGCAGTTACTCTTGGCGGGATAGTCCTGAGCAGTTCTTC.

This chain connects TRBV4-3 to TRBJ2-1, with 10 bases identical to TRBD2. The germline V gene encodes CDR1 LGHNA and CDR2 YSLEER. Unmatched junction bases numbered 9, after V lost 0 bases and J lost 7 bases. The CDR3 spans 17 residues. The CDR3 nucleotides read TGCGCCAGCAGCCAAGACCGGCTAGCGGGAGCCCGAAATGAGCAGTTCTTC. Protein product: CASSQDRLAGARNEQFF.

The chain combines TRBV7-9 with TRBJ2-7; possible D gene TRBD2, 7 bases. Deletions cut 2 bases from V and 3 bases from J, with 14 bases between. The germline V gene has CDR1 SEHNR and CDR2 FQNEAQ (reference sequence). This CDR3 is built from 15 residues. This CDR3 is CASSLSGGLGYEQYF. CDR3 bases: TGTGCCAGCAGCTTATCGGGGGGCCTAGGCTACGAGCAGTACTTC.

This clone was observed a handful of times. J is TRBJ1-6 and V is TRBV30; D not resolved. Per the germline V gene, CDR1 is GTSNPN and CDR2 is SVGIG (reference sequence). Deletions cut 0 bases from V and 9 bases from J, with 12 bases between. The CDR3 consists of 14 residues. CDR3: CAWSVSGMGSPLHF. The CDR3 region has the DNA TGTGCCTGGAGTGTATCGGGGATGGGTTCACCCCTCCACTTT.

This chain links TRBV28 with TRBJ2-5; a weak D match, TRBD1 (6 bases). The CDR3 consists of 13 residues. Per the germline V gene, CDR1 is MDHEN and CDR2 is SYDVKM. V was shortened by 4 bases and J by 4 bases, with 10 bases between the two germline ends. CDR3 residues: CASSSGDVETQYF. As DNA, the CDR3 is TGTGCCAGCAGTTCAGGGGACGTAGAGACCCAGTACTTC.

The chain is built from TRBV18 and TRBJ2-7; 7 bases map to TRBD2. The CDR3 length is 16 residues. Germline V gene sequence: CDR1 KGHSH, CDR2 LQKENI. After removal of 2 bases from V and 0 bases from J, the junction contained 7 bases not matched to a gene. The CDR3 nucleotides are TGTGCCAGCTCACCAACGCGAGCGGGGAGCTCCTACGAGCAGTACTTC. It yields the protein CASSPTRAGSSYEQYF.

The CDR3 loop reads CASRPDRDYGYTF. DNA for the CDR3: TGTGCCAGCAGACCTGACCGGGACTATGGCTACACCTTC. The chain recombines TRBV12-3 or TRBV12-4 with TRBJ1-2; no clear D. This CDR3 spans 13 amino acids. V was clipped by 6 bases and J by 3 bases, with 11 bases between them.

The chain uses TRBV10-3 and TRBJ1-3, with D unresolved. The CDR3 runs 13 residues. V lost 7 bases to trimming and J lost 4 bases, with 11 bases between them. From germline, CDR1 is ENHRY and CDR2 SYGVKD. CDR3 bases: TGTGCCATCATCGCGTCTCTGGGAAACACCATATATTTT. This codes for CAIIASLGNTIYF.

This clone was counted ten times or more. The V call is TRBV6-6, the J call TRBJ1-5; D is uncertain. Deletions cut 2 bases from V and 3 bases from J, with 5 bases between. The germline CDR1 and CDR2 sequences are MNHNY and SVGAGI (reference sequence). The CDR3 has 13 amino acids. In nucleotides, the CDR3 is TGTGCCAGCAGTTACAGAGACAATCAGCCCCAGCATTTT. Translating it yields CASSYRDNQPQHF.

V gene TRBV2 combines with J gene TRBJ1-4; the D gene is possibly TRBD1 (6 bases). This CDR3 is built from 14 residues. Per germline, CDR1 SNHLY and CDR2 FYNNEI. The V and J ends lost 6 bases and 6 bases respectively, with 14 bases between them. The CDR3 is CASSAGQRDEKLFF. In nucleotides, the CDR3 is TGTGCCAGCAGCGCTGGACAGAGGGATGAAAAACTGTTTTTT.

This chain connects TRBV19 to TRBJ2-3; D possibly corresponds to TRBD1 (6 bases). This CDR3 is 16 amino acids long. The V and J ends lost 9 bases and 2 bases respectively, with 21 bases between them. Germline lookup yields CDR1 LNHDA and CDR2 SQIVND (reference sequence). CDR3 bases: TGTGCCAGCCACAGTTATCCTGGGGACAACACAGATACGCAGTATTTT. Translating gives CASHSYPGDNTDTQYF. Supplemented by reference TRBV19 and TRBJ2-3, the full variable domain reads DGGITQSPKYLFRKEGQNVTLSCEQNLNHDAMYWYRQDPGQGLRLIYYSQIVNDFQKGDIAEGYSVSREKKESFPLTVTSAQKNPTAFYLCASHSYPGDNTDTQYFGPGTRLTVL.

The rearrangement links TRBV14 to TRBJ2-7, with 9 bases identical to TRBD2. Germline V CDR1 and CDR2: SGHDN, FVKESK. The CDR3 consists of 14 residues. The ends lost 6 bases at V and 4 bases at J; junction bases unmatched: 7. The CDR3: CASRPSGASYEQYF. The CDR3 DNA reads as TGTGCCAGCAGACCTAGCGGGGCGTCTTACGAGCAGTACTTC.

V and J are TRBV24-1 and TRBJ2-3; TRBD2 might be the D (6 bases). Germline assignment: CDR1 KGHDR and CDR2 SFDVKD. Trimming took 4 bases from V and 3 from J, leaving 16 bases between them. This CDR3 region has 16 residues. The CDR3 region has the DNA TGTGCCACCAGTGACCCCGGAACTAGCACGACAGATACGCAGTATTTT. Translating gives CATSDPGTSTTDTQYF.